A single sample is the source of the 20 T cell receptor beta chains below, sequenced in a study of cytomegalovirus exposure and HLA in healthy donors (TCRdb year 2017). Library preparation was by the immunoSEQ multiplex PCR assay. For the multiplex PCR, a mixture combining 60 forward primers for TCR Vbeta segments and 13 reverse primers for TCR Jbeta segments was used. TCRdb mirrors the immuneACCESS table, restricted to in-frame sequences. Some clones are absent from its copies; in checked studies, under half trace to an unresolved V gene, and the reason for the others is unknown. The sample data list about 120,000 clones, and about 75% of these were observed just once. The ten largest clones capture approximately 3% of the sample. Source material: PBMCs. The receptors here all came from a woman between 35 and 50 years old in good health and CMV-seropositive.

The rearrangement uses TRBV11-2 and TRBJ1-4; D unclear. The CDR3 has 13 amino acids. V shed 1 base and J shed 2 bases, with 2 bases lying between them. CDR1 SGHAT and CDR2 FQNNGV come from the germline V gene. CDR3 region: CASSLATNEKLFF. The DNA of the CDR3 is TGTGCCAGCAGCTTAGCTACTAATGAAAAACTGTTTTTT.

This rearrangement joins TRBV27 to TRBJ1-1; D uncertain. Trimming stripped 1 base from V and 3 bases from J, with 9 bases between. From germline, CDR1 is MNHEY and CDR2 SMNVEV (reference sequence). The CDR3 extends over 14 amino acids. The CDR3 reads CASSLWAGYTEAFF. CDR3 DNA: TGTGCCAGCAGTTTATGGGCTGGTTACACTGAAGCTTTCTTT.

This sequence joins TRBV11-2 and TRBJ2-7; the match to TRBD2 covers 10 bases. The CDR3 consists of 14 residues. Trimming at V came to 2 bases and at J to 6 bases, leaving 4 bases not matched to a gene. CDR1 SGHAT and CDR2 FQNNGV come from the germline V gene. In DNA, the CDR3 is TGTGCCAGCAGCTTACTAGCGGGAGTAAGCGAGCAGTACTTC. Translation: CASSLLAGVSEQYF.

This clone came up once. The rearrangement uses TRBV28 and TRBJ1-5, with D tentatively TRBD1 (5 bases). V shed 11 bases and J shed 0 bases, with 14 bases lying between them. This CDR3 spans 14 amino acids. Germline values: CDR1 MDHEN, CDR2 SYDVKM. CDR3 residues: CAGGGDYSNQPQHF. The CDR3 DNA follows: TGTGCCGGGGGGGGAGATTATAGCAATCAGCCCCAGCATTTT.

This chain uses TRBV19 with TRBJ1-2, with no clear D. The CDR3 totals 12 residues. V lost 6 bases, J lost 6 bases, and 11 bases lay in between. Germline V gene lookup returns CDR1 LNHDA and CDR2 SQIVND (reference sequence). This CDR3 is CASRSPSDGYTF. The CDR3 DNA follows: TGTGCCAGTAGGTCCCCTTCGGATGGCTACACCTTC.

This clone was picked up one time. The chain joins TRBV7-2 to TRBJ1-2; TRBD1 agrees at 7 bases. Germline V gives CDR1 SGHTA, CDR2 FQGNSA. The CDR3 is 14 amino acids. V shed 5 bases, J shed 5 bases, and the junction held 8 bases outside the gene matches. This CDR3 reads CASSADRVTYGYTF. Written as DNA, the CDR3 is TGTGCCAGCAGCGCCGACAGGGTTACTTATGGCTACACCTTC. Full variable domain (remainder filled in from reference TRBV7-2 and TRBJ1-2): GAGVSQSPSNKVTEKGKDVELRCDPISGHTALYWYRQSLGQGLEFLIYFQGNSAPDKSGLPSDRFSAERTGGSVSTLTIQRTQQEDSAVYLCASSADRVTYGYTFGSGTRLTVV.

V and J are TRBV25-1 and TRBJ2-3; D uncertain. There are 14 residues in the CDR3. CDR1 is MGHDK, CDR2 SYGVNS, per germline. The V and J ends lost 4 bases and 0 bases respectively, with 8 bases between them. CDR3 DNA sequence: TGTGCCAGCAGTGCCTCAGGTAGCACAGATACGCAGTATTTT. This sequence encodes CASSASGSTDTQYF. The full variable domain, its missing parts supplied by reference TRBV25-1 and TRBJ2-3, is EADIYQTPRYLVIGTGKKITLECSQTMGHDKMYWYQQDPGMELHLIHYSYGVNSTEKGDLSSESTVSRIRTEHFPLTLESARPSHTSQYLCASSASGSTDTQYFGPGTRLTVL.

In its sample, this clone was seen a few times. The gene calls are TRBV19 and TRBJ1-5; D possibly corresponds to TRBD1 (6 bases). The CDR3 is made up of 13 amino acids. The germline V gene has CDR1 LNHDA and CDR2 SQIVND (reference sequence). Trimming shortened V by 2 bases and J by 6 bases, and 8 bases separated the two germline ends. The CDR3: CASSIRGFQPQHF. CDR3 nucleotides: TGTGCCAGTAGTATAAGGGGGTTTCAGCCCCAGCATTTT.

This sequence joins TRBV6-5 and TRBJ2-7; 8 positions match TRBD1. Germline V gene data show CDR1 as MNHEY and CDR2 as SVGAGI. CDR3 length: 15 amino acids. J was trimmed by 6 bases and V by 3 bases; bases with no gene match: 10. CDR3 nucleotides: TGTGCCAGCAGTTATTTCGGCAGGGGGCTAGGCGAGCAGTACTTC. It is translated as CASSYFGRGLGEQYF.

CDR3 amino acids: CASSELSQNTEAFF. The CDR3 coding sequence is TGTGCCAGCAGTGAATTGTCCCAGAACACTGAAGCTTTCTTT. The V gene is TRBV25-1, the J gene TRBJ1-1; D is ambiguous. The germline V gene encodes CDR1 MGHDK and CDR2 SYGVNS. V was cut by 1 base and J by 1 base, with 7 bases left in between. CDR3 length equals 14 residues.

The chain employs TRBV9 and TRBJ2-5; maybe TRBD2 (6 bases). Deletions cut 4 bases from V and 4 bases from J, with 17 bases between. The CDR3 consists of 15 residues. The germline V gene has CDR1 SGDLS and CDR2 YYNGEE. CDR3 nucleotide sequence: TGTGCCAGCAGCTTTAGCGGTACCGGCGGAGAGACCCAGTACTTC. It translates to CASSFSGTGGETQYF.

The chain links TRBV11-1 to TRBJ2-7; D call uncertain. There are 12 residues in the CDR3. Germline V gene sequence: CDR1 SGHAT, CDR2 FQDESV (reference sequence). Trimming removed 1 base from V and 4 bases from J, with 5 bases in between. This CDR3 reads CASSLVPYEQYF. CDR3 coding DNA: TGTGCCAGCAGCTTAGTCCCATACGAGCAGTACTTC.

The chain carries TRBV9 and TRBJ2-3; unclear D gene. The germline CDR1 and CDR2 sequences are SGDLS and YYNGEE. V lost 4 bases to trimming and J lost 4 bases, with 19 bases between them. This CDR3 region has 16 residues. The CDR3 here is CASSLREFGEADTQYF. The CDR3 DNA sequence: TGTGCCAGCAGCCTTCGAGAGTTCGGTGAGGCAGATACGCAGTATTTT. Filled out from reference TRBV9 and TRBJ2-3, the complete variable domain reads DSGVTQTPKHLITATGQRVTLRCSPRSGDLSVYWYQQSLDQGLQFLIQYYNGEERAKGNILERFSAQQFPDLHSELNLSSLELGDSALYFCASSLREFGEADTQYFGPGTRLTVL.

The chain carries TRBV28 and TRBJ2-1, with 9 bases that match TRBD1. CDR1 and CDR2 from the germline V gene are MDHEN and SYDVKM. This CDR3 has 13 residues. The trim removed 7 bases at V and 5 bases at J, leaving 3 bases unmatched. CDR3 amino acids: CASTGTGNNEQFF. The CDR3 DNA sequence: TGTGCCAGCACCGGGACAGGGAACAATGAGCAGTTCTTC.

A few counts support this clone. V and J are TRBV2 and TRBJ2-4, with TRBD1 identical over 9 bases. J lost 7 bases, V lost 4 bases, and 5 bases had no gene match. This CDR3 spans 14 amino acids. Germline assignment: CDR1 SNHLY and CDR2 FYNNEI. The CDR3, as DNA: TGTGCCAGCAGTGGACAGGGGGTAGGGAACATTCAGTACTTC. Translated: CASSGQGVGNIQYF.

This chain uses TRBV10-2 with TRBJ1-5, with a tentative D call TRBD1 (5 bases). Deletions cut 4 bases from V and 0 bases from J, with 7 bases between. The CDR3 consists of 14 residues. Germline loops: CDR1 WSHSY, CDR2 SAAADI. The CDR3 protein is CASSGQISNQPQHF. In nucleotides, the CDR3 is TGCGCCAGCAGTGGACAGATTAGCAATCAGCCCCAGCATTTT.

The genes are TRBV4-2 and TRBJ1-2, with D maybe TRBD1 (5 bases). The CDR3 length is 15 residues. Trimming removed 0 bases at V and 7 bases at J, with 15 bases between. The germline V gene encodes CDR1 LGHNA and CDR2 YNFKEQ. The CDR3 protein is CASSQDGGVGAGYTF. CDR3 coding DNA: TGTGCCAGCAGCCAAGATGGAGGGGTAGGGGCTGGCTACACCTTC.

Comments on this clone: The sample contains more than one DNA sequence encoding this CDR3. This chain uses TRBV27 with TRBJ2-1, with 11 bases aligning to TRBD2. Per germline, CDR1 MNHEY and CDR2 SMNVEV (reference sequence). CDR3 length: 16 residues. J gave up 0 bases and V 5 bases, and 3 bases lay outside the gene matches. The CDR3 region is CASSPGTSGSYNEQFF. CDR3 nucleotides: TGTGCCAGCAGTCCCGGGACTAGCGGCTCCTACAATGAGCAGTTCTTC.

This clone has just one count. The J gene is TRBJ2-7, the V gene TRBV29-1; 7 nucleotides agree with TRBD1. CDR1 SQVTM and CDR2 ANQGSEA come from the germline V gene. The CDR3 length is 14 residues. The V segment lost 2 bases and the J segment 1 base; nucleotides outside the gene matches: 5. CDR3 region: CSVEQRGQSYEQYF. The DNA for the CDR3 is TGCAGCGTTGAACAAAGGGGACAGTCCTACGAGCAGTACTTC.

Here the CDR3 reads CASTTQGYQPQHF. The DNA of the CDR3 is TGTGCCAGCACCACCCAGGGGTATCAGCCCCAGCATTTT. The V gene is TRBV2, the J gene TRBJ1-5; possible D gene TRBD1, 6 bases. V was cut by 7 bases and J by 5 bases, with 12 bases left in between. There are 13 residues in the CDR3. Germline V gene data show CDR1 as SNHLY and CDR2 as FYNNEI.